Included here is one T cell receptor (beta chain) sequence, with context. Its target is not known. This entry belongs to a study of graft-versus-host responses after intestinal transplantation. In the study overall: Multivisceral, liver-intestinal, or isolated intestinal transplants were received by the recipients. Every recipient underwent anti-thymocyte globulin induction, then tacrolimus and steroids for roughly 3 years.

The germline V gene has CDR1 SNHLY and CDR2 FYNNEI. The CDR3 has 15 residues. V shed 8 bases, J shed 4 bases, and the junction held 11 bases outside the gene matches. Only in-frame clones appear in the TCRdb table, and some are missing; sequencing was by immunoSEQ multiplex PCR. The table includes about 7,400 clones, more than 60% detected once. Whole-study results and caveats: The recipient marrow held GvH clones, and some of them showed up first in ileum or blood.

Intraepithelial lymphocytes and lamina propria lymphocytes were released through processing of graft tissue. The receptor was isolated from a human patient who received an intestinal transplant, so some T cells may come from the graft donor. The chain couples TRBV2 to TRBJ1-5; 7 nucleotides align to TRBD1. The input for sequencing was ileum tissue, taken around 8 weeks after transplant. CDR3 sequence (DNA): TGTGCCAGCGGTACCAGCACAGGGGTGAATCAGCCCCAGCATTTT. It translates to CASGTSTGVNQPQHF.